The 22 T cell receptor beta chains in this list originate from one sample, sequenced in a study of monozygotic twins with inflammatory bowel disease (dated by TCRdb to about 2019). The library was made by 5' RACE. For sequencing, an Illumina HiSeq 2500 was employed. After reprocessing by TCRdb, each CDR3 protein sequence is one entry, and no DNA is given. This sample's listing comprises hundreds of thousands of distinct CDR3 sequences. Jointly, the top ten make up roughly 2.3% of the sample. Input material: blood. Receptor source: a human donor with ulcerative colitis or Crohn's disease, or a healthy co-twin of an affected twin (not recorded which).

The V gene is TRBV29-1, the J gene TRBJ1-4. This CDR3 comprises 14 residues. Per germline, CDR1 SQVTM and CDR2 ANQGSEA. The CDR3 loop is CSVLKGATNEKLFF.

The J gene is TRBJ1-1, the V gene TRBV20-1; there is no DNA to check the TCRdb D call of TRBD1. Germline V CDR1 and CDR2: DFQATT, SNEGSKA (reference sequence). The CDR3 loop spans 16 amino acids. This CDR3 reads CSARGWGAGANTEAFF.

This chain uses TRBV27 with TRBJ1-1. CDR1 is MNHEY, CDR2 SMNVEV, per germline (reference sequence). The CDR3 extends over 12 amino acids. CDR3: CASSTRNTEAFF.

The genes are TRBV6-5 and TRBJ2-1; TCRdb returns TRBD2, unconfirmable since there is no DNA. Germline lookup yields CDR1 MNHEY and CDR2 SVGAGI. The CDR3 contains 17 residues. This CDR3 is CASSYPGLAGGTNEQFF.

The CDR3 sequence: CASSPGPPREQYF. The V and J genes are TRBV5-1 and TRBJ2-7. Per the germline V gene, CDR1 is SGHRS and CDR2 is YFSETQ. The CDR3 has 13 amino acids.

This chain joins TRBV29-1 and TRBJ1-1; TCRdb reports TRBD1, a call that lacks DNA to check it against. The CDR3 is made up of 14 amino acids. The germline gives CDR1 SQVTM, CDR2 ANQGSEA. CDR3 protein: CSARQGPREAEAFF.

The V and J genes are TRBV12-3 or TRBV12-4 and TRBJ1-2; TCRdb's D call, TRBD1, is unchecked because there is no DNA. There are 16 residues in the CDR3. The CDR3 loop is CASSSRTGRGYYGYTF.

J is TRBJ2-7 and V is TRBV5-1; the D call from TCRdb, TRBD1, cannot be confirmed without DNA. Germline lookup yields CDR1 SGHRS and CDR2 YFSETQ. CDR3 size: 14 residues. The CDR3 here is CASSLQGATLEQYF.

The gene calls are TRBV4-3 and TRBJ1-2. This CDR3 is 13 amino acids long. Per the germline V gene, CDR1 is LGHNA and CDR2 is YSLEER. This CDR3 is CASSHGADYGYTF.

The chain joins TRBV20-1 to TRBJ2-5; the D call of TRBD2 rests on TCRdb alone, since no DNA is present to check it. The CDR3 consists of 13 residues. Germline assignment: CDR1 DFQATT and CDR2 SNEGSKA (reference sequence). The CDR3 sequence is CSASGRVGETQYF.

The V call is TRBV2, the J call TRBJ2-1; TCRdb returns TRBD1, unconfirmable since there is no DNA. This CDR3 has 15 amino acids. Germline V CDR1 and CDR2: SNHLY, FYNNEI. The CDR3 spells CASTQGGGPVNEQFF.

The CDR3 protein is CASSSDRVQPQHF. The rearrangement joins TRBV5-8 to TRBJ1-5. This CDR3 is 13 amino acids long. Germline-derived CDR1 and CDR2 are SGHTS and YDEGEE.

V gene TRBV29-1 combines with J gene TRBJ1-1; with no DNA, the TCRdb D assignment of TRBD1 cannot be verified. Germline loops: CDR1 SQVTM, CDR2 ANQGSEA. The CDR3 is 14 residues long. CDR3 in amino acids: CSVVGRVLDTEAFF. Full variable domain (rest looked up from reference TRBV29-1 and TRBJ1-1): SAVISQKPSRDICQRGTSLTIQCQVDSQVTMMFWYRQQPGQSLTLIATANQGSEATYESGFVIDKFPISRPNLTFSTLTVSNMSPEDSSIYLCSVVGRVLDTEAFFGQGTRLTVV.

The CDR3 spells CAISGSGQATTDTQYF. The V gene is TRBV10-3, the J gene TRBJ2-3; the D call of TRBD1 rests on TCRdb alone, since no DNA is present to check it. The CDR3 covers 16 residues. Germline V gene lookup returns CDR1 ENHRY and CDR2 SYGVKD.

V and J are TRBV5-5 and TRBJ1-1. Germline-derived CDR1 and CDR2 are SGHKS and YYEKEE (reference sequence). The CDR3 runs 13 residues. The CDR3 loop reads CASSSHTNTEAFF.

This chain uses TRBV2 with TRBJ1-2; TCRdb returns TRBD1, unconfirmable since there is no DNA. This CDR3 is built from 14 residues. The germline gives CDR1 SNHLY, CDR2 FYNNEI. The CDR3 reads CASIGQGAAYGYTF.

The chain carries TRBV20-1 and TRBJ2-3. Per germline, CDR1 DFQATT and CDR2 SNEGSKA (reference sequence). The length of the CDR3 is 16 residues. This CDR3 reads CSARDLWLGDKDTQYF.

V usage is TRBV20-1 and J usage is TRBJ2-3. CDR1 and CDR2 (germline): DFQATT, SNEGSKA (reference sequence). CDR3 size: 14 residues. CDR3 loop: CSARVGLLTDTQYF.

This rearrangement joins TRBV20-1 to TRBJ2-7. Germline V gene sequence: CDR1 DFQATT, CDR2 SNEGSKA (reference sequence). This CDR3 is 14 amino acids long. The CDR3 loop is CSARDEDLAYEQYF.

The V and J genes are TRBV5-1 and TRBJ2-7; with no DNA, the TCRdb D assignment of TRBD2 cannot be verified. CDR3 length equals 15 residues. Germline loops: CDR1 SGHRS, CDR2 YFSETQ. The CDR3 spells CASSFLAGAPWEQYF.

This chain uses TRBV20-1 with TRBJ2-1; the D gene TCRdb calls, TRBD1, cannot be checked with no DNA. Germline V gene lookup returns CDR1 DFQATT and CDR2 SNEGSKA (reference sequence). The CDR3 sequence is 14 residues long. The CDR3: CSAPKGQVALGQFF.

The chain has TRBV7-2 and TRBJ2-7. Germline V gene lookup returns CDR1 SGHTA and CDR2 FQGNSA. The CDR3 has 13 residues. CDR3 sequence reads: CASSLAMLYEQYF.